Sequencing of this TCR beta chain was carried out in a study of blood T cell repertoires in COVID-19. Looking at the study overall: Samples taken during acute and convalescent COVID-19 were collected in the United States, Italy and Spain. PBMCs, B-cell-depleted T cells, or T cells were the source of the cDNA or gDNA that made up the material.

This CDR3 has 14 amino acids. V lost 6 bases to trimming and J lost 1 base, with 10 bases between them. Germline V gene data show CDR1 as KGHSH and CDR2 as LQKENI. Per the study methods: Counts of nucleated cells, estimated from reference gene primer amplification, were obtained. TCRdb's table, derived via immunoSEQ multiplex PCR, lists solely in-frame clones and lacks some. Clone size and the V and J calls come from that table; the DNA yielded D and trimming. The sample consists of 150,000 or so clones, about 80% of them appearing once. Specimen: peripheral blood. V gene TRBV18 combines with J gene TRBJ1-3; D is uncertain. The TCR sequence derives from a woman in her sixties or seventies with acute or convalescent COVID-19. This CDR3 is CASSPSGSGNTIYF. DNA of the CDR3: TGTGCCAGCTCGCCAAGCGGTTCTGGAAACACCATATATTTT. The full variable domain, its missing parts supplied by reference TRBV18 and TRBJ1-3, is NAGVMQNPRHLVRRRGQEARLRCSPMKGHSHVYWYRQLPEEGLKFMVYLQKENIIDESGMPKERFSAEFPKEGPSILRIQQVVRGDSAAYFCASSPSGSGNTIYFGEGSWLTVV.